One and the same sample provided the 5 T cell receptor beta chains below, sequenced in a study of post-analysis software for immune sequencing data. Study-wide findings and caveats: Relative to controls, patients had five TRBV segments at higher frequency, with TRBV5-6, TRBV5-1 and TRBV20-1 among these.

Unique molecular identifiers were built into the TCR beta cDNA libraries. In TCRdb, the PCR reads were re-called with MiXCR into one record per CDR3 protein. The sample has approximately 570,000 distinct CDR3 sequences, around 40% seen once. What these receptors recognize is not known. Sequencing was carried out using blood. These TCRs come from a girl aged 10-17 years with multiple sclerosis.

This clonotype was seen a few times. The V and J genes are TRBV5-1 and TRBJ2-5, with 9 bases aligning to TRBD1. Germline CDR1 reads SGHRS; CDR2 reads YFSETQ. Unmatched junction bases numbered 9, after V lost 4 bases and J lost 5 bases. The CDR3 sequence is 15 residues long. The CDR3 coding sequence is TGCGCCAGCAGCACCCGGGACAGGGTTTCCGAGACCCAGTACTTC. Its protein is CASSTRDRVSETQYF.

V gene TRBV4-2 combines with J gene TRBJ2-3; D possibly uses TRBD1 or TRBD2 (7 bases each). The CDR3 loop spans 17 amino acids. The germline V gene encodes CDR1 LGHNA and CDR2 YNFKEQ. Trimming pared 4 bases from V and 4 bases from J, leaving 21 bases between. CDR3 region: CASSRSQGGDFADTQYF. For the CDR3, the DNA is TGTGCCAGCAGCCGTTCCCAGGGGGGGGATTTCGCAGATACGCAGTATTTT.

This clonotype was counted once. V gene TRBV7-2 combines with J gene TRBJ1-2; D not resolved. CDR3 length: 13 residues. Germline CDR1 and CDR2: SGHTA and FQGNSA. The V end lost 5 bases, the J end lost 10 bases, and 17 bases lay between the germline ends. CDR3 amino acids: CASSPRVSSFYTF. The CDR3 DNA is TGTGCCAGCAGCCCCCGAGTTTCCAGTTTCTACACCTTC.

The chain joins TRBV4-1 to TRBJ2-4, with 7 bases fitting TRBD1. Looked up from germline, CDR1 is MGHRA and CDR2 is YSYEKL. The CDR3 runs to 13 residues. After removal of 5 bases from V and 13 bases from J, the junction contained 11 bases not matched to a gene. CDR3 nucleotides: TGCGCCAGCAGCAACGGGACAGCCTACGGGCAGTACTTC. Its translation is CASSNGTAYGQYF.

This clonotype was seen more than once but under ten times. The chain joins TRBV6-5 to TRBJ1-2, with no clear D. The CDR3 loop spans 15 amino acids. Germline-derived CDR1 and CDR2 are MNHEY and SVGAGI. Trimming cost V 0 bases and J 0 bases, with 8 bases left between them. Here the CDR3 DNA reads TGTGCCAGCAGTTACTCGGCAGGCCCTAACTATGGCTACACCTTC. Its translation: CASSYSAGPNYGYTF.